This T cell receptor (beta chain) was observed in a study of early T cells in non-severe SARS-CoV-2 infection listed by TCRdb under 2021. With regard to the full study: Because TCR sequencing relied on bulk RNA taken from unsorted whole blood, pairing of alpha and beta chains was not possible. The investigation overall reported the following: VDJdb matching was skewed toward anti-spike CD8 responses and likely underestimated virus-specific expansions, missing private and CD4 specificities.

Library preparation was by 5' RACE. The sample was run on a NextSeq 500. The TCR library protocol attached unique molecular identifiers to individual cDNA molecules to correct for sequencing error and PCR bias. Both TCR alpha and beta chains were sequenced, and tight co-correlation was observed between alpha and beta sequence abundances in each sample. In the authors' own workflow: Decombinator V4 was used to annotate the V gene, J gene and CDR3 of the TCR sequences. Expanded TCRs were defined as changing significantly between any two time points under a Poisson model with p below 0.0001. TCR abundances were normalised to the total number of TCRs sequenced per sample and expressed as counts per million. MAIT TCRs were defined by TRAV1-2 paired with TRAJ12, TRAJ20 or TRAJ33, and iNKT TCRs by TRAV10 paired with TRAJ18. VDJdb, accessed 1 November 2021, was searched for CMV, EBV and SARS-CoV-2 annotated TCRs, with TCRs annotated for multiple antigens excluded. TCRdb applied fastp at Q25 and MiXCR to the public reads, then kept only in-frame beta chains. Entries are consolidated by CDR3 protein sequence, retaining the most common genes and DNA. TCRdb's processing, not the authors' own work, is the source of the V and J calls. For this sample the table gives more than 90,000 distinct CDR3 sequences, of which 11% were detected only once. The ten top clones hold approximately 5.3% of the sample.

The germline V gene yields SQVTM for CDR1 and ANQGSEA for CDR2. The V end loses 6 bases and the J end loses 1 base, and a stretch of 4 bases separates them. The CDR3 contains 10 residues, cysteine and phenylalanine counted. Just CDR3 DNA is preserved here, 30 bases in frame from base 1. A case-control design nested within a healthcare worker cohort in London, UK, was used, with weekly nasopharyngeal swab PCR tests and blood sampling performed. Healthcare workers were recruited during the week of the UK lockdown, between 23 and 31 March 2020, and followed weekly for up to roughly 15 weeks. This clonotype was detected ten times or more. Its specific antigen is unknown. Base qualities were left out, and no much larger clone turns up one base away.

The sample comprised whole blood. This receptor was identified in an adult who was a healthcare worker with PCR-confirmed SARS-CoV-2 infection or an uninfected control (not recorded which). Recombination connected TRBV29-1 to TRBJ2-7; no D gene call is confident. This receptor carries the CDR3 CSVKSYEQYF. The nucleotides are TGCAGCGTAAAGTCCTACGAGCAGTACTTC.